The sequence of this T cell receptor beta chain was determined in a study of beta chain features in type 1 diabetes. Germline V gene lookup returns CDR1 SQVTM and CDR2 ANQGSEA. The CDR3 has 13 residues. V was pared by 0 bases and J by 6 bases, with 11 bases between. This clone was found a few times. Its target is not known. As every portion of the isolated RNA was reverse transcribed, the sequencing read expressed TCRB transcripts. The data were produced by immunoSEQ multiplex PCR, yet TCRdb's version contains in-frame clones alone and is incomplete. The repertoire includes 300,000 to 350,000 clones, about 18% of them detected once, and 0.044% sits in the top ten. Study-wide findings and caveats: Compared with healthy donors, patients appeared to share more similar naive, central memory and regulatory TCRB repertoires. TCRB CDR3s were moderately but significantly shorter in Type 1 diabetes patients in all four CD4+ subsets.

Sequenced input: naive CD4+ T cells from blood. The chain recombines TRBV29-1 with TRBJ1-2, with a possible D match to TRBD1 (5 bases). The TCR comes from a woman aged 18-29 years in good health. CDR3 amino acids: CSVEEAGINGYTF. DNA for the CDR3: TGCAGCGTTGAAGAGGCAGGGATTAATGGCTACACCTTC.